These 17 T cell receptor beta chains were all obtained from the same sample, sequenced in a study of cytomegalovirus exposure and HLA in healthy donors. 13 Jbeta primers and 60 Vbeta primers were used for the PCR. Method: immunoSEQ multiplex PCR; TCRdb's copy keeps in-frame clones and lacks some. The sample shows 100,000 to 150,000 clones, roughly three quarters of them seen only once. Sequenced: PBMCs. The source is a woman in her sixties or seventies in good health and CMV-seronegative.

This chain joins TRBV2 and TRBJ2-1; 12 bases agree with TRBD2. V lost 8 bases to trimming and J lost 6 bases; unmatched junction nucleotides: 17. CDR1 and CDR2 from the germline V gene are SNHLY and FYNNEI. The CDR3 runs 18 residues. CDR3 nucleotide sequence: TGTGCCAGCGGTGGGGCTAGCGGGAGGGGTCAAGTACGCAATGAGCAGTTCTTC. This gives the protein CASGGASGRGQVRNEQFF.

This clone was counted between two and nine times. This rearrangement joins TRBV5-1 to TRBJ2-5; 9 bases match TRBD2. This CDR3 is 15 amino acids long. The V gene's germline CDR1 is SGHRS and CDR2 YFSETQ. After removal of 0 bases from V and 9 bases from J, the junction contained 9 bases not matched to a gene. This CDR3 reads CASSLAPSGVEAQYF. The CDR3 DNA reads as TGCGCCAGCAGCTTGGCGCCTAGCGGGGTCGAGGCCCAGTACTTC.

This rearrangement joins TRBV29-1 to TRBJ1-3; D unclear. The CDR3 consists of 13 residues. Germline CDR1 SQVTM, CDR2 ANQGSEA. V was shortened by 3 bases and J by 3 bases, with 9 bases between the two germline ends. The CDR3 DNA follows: TGCAGCGTTGAGACTGGGAGTGGAAACACCATATATTTT. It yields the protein CSVETGSGNTIYF.

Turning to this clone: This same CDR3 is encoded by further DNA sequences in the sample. As DNA, the CDR3 is TGCGCCAGCAGCTCTTCCTACGAGCAGTACTTC. It encodes CASSSSYEQYF. The chain links TRBV5-1 to TRBJ2-7, with unresolved D. V gave up 3 bases and J gave up 1 base, with 2 bases separating them. The length of the CDR3 is 11 residues. The germline CDR1 and CDR2 sequences are SGHRS and YFSETQ.

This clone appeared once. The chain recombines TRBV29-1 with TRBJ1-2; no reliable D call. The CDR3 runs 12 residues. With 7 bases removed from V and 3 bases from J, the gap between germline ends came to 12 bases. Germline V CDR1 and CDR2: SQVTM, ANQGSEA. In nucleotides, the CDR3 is TGCAGCGCTCGACTTCCGGACTATGGCTACACCTTC. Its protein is CSARLPDYGYTF.

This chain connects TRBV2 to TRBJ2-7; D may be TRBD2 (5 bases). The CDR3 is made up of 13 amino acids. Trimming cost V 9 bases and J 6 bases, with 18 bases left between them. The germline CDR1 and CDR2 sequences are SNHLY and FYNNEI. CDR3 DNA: TGTGCCAGTACGGCGGAGGAAGGGTCCGAGCAGTACTTC. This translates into CASTAEEGSEQYF.

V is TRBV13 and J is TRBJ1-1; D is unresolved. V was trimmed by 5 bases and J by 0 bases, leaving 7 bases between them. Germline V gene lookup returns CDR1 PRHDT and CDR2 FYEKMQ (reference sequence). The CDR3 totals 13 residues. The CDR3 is CASSPLLNTEAFF. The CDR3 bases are TGTGCCAGCAGCCCCCTATTGAACACTGAAGCTTTCTTT. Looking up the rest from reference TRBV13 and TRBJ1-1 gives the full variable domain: AAGVIQSPRHLIKEKRETATLKCYPIPRHDTVYWYQQGPGQDPQFLISFYEKMQSDKGSIPDRFSAQQFSDYHSELNMSSLELGDSALYFCASSPLLNTEAFFGQGTRLTVV.

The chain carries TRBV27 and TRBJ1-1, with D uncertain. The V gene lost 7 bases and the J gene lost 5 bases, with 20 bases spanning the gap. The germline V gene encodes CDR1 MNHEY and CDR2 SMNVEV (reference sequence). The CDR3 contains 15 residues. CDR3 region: CASTTSEGARTEAFF. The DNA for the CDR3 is TGTGCCAGCACCACGTCAGAGGGCGCGAGGACTGAAGCTTTCTTT.

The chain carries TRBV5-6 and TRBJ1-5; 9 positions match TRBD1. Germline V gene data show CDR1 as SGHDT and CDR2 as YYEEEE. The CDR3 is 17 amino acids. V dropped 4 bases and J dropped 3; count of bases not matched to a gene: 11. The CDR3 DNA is TGTGCCAGCAGCAGGAACAGGGGGCCCCCCCCCAATCAGCCCCAGCATTTT. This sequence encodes CASSRNRGPPPNQPQHF.

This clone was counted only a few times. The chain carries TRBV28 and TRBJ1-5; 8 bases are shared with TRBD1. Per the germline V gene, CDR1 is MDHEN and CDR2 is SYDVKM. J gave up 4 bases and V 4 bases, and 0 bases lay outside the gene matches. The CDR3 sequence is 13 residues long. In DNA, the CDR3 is TGTGCCAGCAGTTGGACAGGGAATCAGCCCCAGCATTTT. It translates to CASSWTGNQPQHF. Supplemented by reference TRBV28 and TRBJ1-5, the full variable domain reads DVKVTQSSRYLVKRTGEKVFLECVQDMDHENMFWYRQDPGLGLRLIYFSYDVKMKEKGDIPEGYSVSREKKERFSLILESASTNQTSMYLCASSWTGNQPQHFGDGTRLSIL.

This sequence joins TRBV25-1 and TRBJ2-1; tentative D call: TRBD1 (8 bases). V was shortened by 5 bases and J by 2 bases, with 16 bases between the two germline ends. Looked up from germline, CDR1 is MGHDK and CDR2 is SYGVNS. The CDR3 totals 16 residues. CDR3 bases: TGTGCCAGCAGTTCCTCTACAGGGGGGGCCTACAATGAGCAGTTCTTC. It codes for CASSSSTGGAYNEQFF.

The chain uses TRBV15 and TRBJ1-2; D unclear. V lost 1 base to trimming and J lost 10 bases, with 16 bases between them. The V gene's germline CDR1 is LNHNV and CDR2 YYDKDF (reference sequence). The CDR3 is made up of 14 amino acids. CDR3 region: CATSRGNFGRDYTF. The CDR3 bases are TGTGCCACCAGCAGAGGGAATTTCGGACGGGACTACACCTTC.

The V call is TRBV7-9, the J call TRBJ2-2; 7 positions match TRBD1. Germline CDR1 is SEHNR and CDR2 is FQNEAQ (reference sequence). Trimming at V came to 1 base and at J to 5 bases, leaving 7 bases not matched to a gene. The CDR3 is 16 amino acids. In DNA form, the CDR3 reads TGTGCCAGCAGCTTAGAGGGGACAGTAAGGACCGGGGAGCTGTTTTTT. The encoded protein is CASSLEGTVRTGELFF.

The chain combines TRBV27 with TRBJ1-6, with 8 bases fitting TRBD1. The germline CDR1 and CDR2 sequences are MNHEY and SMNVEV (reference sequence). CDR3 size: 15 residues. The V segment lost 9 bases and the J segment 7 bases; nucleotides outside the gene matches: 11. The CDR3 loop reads CASMGQALNNSPLHF. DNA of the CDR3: TGTGCCAGTATGGGACAGGCCCTAAACAATTCACCCCTCCACTTT.

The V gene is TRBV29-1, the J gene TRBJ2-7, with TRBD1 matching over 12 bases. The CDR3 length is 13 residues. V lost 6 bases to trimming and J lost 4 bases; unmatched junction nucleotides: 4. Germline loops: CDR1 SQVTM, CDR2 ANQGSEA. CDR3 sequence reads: CSVWDRGLYEQYF. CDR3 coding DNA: TGCAGCGTATGGGACAGGGGGCTATACGAGCAGTACTTC.

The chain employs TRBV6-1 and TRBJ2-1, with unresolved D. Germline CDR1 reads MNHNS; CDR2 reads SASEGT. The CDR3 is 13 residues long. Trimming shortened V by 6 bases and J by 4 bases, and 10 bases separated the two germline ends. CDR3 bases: TGTGCCAGCAGACGCAGGCCGTACAATGAGCAGTTCTTC. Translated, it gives CASRRRPYNEQFF.

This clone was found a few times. The chain's CDR3 is CASSLGQVEAFF. The CDR3 bases are TGTGCCAGTAGTCTGGGACAGGTTGAAGCTTTCTTT. The V gene is TRBV19, the J gene TRBJ1-1; 8 bases match TRBD1. This CDR3 spans 12 amino acids. The germline CDR1 and CDR2 sequences are LNHDA and SQIVND (reference sequence). Unmatched junction bases numbered 3, after V lost 5 bases and J lost 7 bases.